The rows below give T cell receptor beta chains drawn from one sample of a study of CD8+CD57+ T cells in acquired aplastic anemia. TCRdb analysed the reads with MiXCR anew, one entry per CDR3 protein. The sample holds approximately 250,000 distinct CDR3 sequences, less than 85% seen once. Sample: sorted CD4+, CD8+, or CD8+CD57+ T cells (not recorded which) from PBMCs. All receptors come from a human donor with aplastic anemia. CDR3s include the opening cysteine and the closing phenylalanine or tryptophan. The order of the fields is clone size, V gene, D gene, CDR3 length, J gene, CDR3 DNA, CDR3 protein. D genes are given only for firm matches. Rows may omit the clone size; those that give it use once, few, many or a size class.

-	TRBV7-8	-	16	TRBJ2-1	TGTGCCAGCAGCTCCGGGGTTACGGGGGGACAGGTTTTCCAGTTCTTC	CASSSGVTGGQVFQFF
-	TRBV9	-	15	TRBJ1-1	TGTGCCAGCAGCTTAGGTCTGACTGCGCACTCTGATGCTTTCTTT	CASSLGLTAHSDAFF
-	TRBV29-1	-	14	TRBJ2-3	TGCAGCGTTGAACCAGGACGGGGCACAGATACGCAGTATTTT	CSVEPGRGTDTQYF
-	TRBV7-9	-	14	TRBJ2-3	TGTGCCAGCAGCTTAGCACCCGGGGCGCTGATTTTTTGTTTT	CASSLAPGALIFCF
-	TRBV2	TRBD2	16	TRBJ2-1	TGTGCCAGCAGCTCGGCGGGGGGAAGCACAGATACGCAGCATTTCTTC	CASSSAGGSTDTQHFF
once	TRBV2	TRBD2	14	TRBJ2-3	TGTGCCAGCGGCTTAGCGGGAAGTCCCGCGCAGCAGTATTTT	CASGLAGSPAQQYF
-	TRBV24-1	-	13	TRBJ2-1	TGTGCCACCTGGGATGGGGGCATCGATGAGCAGTTCTTC	CATWDGGIDEQFF
-	TRBV20-1	-	13	TRBJ2-7	TGCAGTGCTAGATACCAGAACATATACGAGCAGTACTTC	CSARYQNIYEQYF
-	TRBV10-3	-	13	TRBJ1-3	TGTGTCATCAGTGATGGGGCAGGAAACACCATATATTTT	CVISDGAGNTIYF
-	TRBV10-3	TRBD1	15	TRBJ1-2	TGTGCCATCAGGACCGGGACAGAAATTAACTATGGCTACACCTTC	CAIRTGTEINYGYTF
-	TRBV2	-	12	TRBJ2-2	TGTGCCAGCAGGGACGTGCGCGCGGATACGCATTTT	CASRDVRADTHF
-	TRBV13	-	12	TRBJ2-4	TGTGCCAGCAGATCAGCTGGGAACATTCAGTACTTC	CASRSAGNIQYF
-	TRBV7-2	TRBD1	14	TRBJ2-3	TGTGCCAGCAGCACCGCAGGGGGCGTCTCCTACGAGCAGTTT	CASSTAGGVSYEQF
-	TRBV2	-	12	TRBJ1-2	TGTGCCAGCAGTGAATCCAGGGTTGGCTACACCTTC	CASSESRVGYTF
-	TRBV7-3	TRBD1	16	TRBJ2-6	TGTGCCAGCAGCCCCGCTCCGGGACAGAGACATGAACACCTGACTTTC	CASSPAPGQRHEHLTF
-	TRBV7-8	TRBD2	14	TRBJ2-2	TGTGCCAGCAGCTCGATTGGGGGAGGGTGGGATCTGTTTTTT	CASSSIGGGWDLFF
many	TRBV19	-	12	TRBJ1-1	TGTGCCAGTAGCACAGGGTTTTCTGAAGCTTTCTTT	CASSTGFSEAFF
-	TRBV5-5	TRBD1	13	TRBJ2-1	TGTGCCAGCAGCATGGGACAGGGGAATGAGCAGTTCTTC	CASSMGQGNEQFF
-	TRBV6-2/TRBV6-3	TRBD1	16	TRBJ2-5	TGTGCCAGCAGCTTAGATCTGACAGGGAGACAAGAGACCCAGTGCTTC	CASSLDLTGRQETQCF
-	TRBV7-2	-	16	TRBJ1-2	TGTGCCAGCAGCTCGGCGAGGGACGGGCACGTAGATGGTTACACCTTC	CASSSARDGHVDGYTF
-	TRBV12-3/TRBV12-4	TRBD2	15	TRBJ2-1	TGTGCCAGCAGCCCGACTAGCGGGAGGGTCGGTGAGCAGTTCTTC	CASSPTSGRVGEQFF
-	TRBV7-2	-	13	TRBJ1-1	TGTGCCAGCAGCTTAGCGGAGGTGTCTGAAGCTTTCTTT	CASSLAEVSEAFF
-	TRBV9	-	12	TRBJ1-1	TGTGCCAGCAGCGTCGGGACGGCCGAGCATTTTTTT	CASSVGTAEHFF
-	TRBV7-2	-	13	TRBJ1-2	TGTGCCAGCAGCGTCCCCTTTGCGGGGGGGTACACCTTC	CASSVPFAGGYTF
-	TRBV7-9	-	16	TRBJ1-2	TGTGCCAGCAGCGGGGAGGGCAAAGTTGGTAAGGATGGATACACCTTC	CASSGEGKVGKDGYTF
many	TRBV12-3/TRBV12-4	TRBD1	14	TRBJ1-4	TGTGCCAGCAGTACGACAGGGCGCACTGAAAAACTGTTTTTT	CASSTTGRTEKLFF
-	TRBV15	TRBD1	14	TRBJ2-5	TGTGCCACCGGCACACGACAGGGTCAGGAGACCCAGTACTTC	CATGTRQGQETQYF
-	TRBV7-9	-	17	TRBJ2-6	TGTGCCAGCATCCGATGGAACGACCGCGAGGGGGCCAACGTCCTGACTTTC	CASIRWNDREGANVLTF
-	TRBV2	-	15	TRBJ2-1	TGTGCCAGCACCTACAGAGGGGGGTCCTACAATGAGCAGTTCTTC	CASTYRGGSYNEQFF
-	TRBV9	-	16	TRBJ2-1	TGTGCCAGCAGCGTAGGGGGCGATACGCGGCATTTTGAGCAGTTCTTC	CASSVGGDTRHFEQFF
-	TRBV24-1	TRBD1	13	TRBJ2-3	TGTGCCAGCTTGGCAGGGGGCACAGATAAGCAGTATTTT	CASLAGGTDKQYF
-	TRBV25-1	-	13	TRBJ1-5	TGTGCCAGCAGTGGGTGGGTGGGTCCGCCCCAGCATTTT	CASSGWVGPPQHF
-	TRBV10-3	TRBD2	16	TRBJ2-1	TGTGCCATCAGTGAGTCCCGAACGGGGGGGTACAATGAGCAGTTCTTC	CAISESRTGGYNEQFF
once	TRBV7-4	-	16	TRBJ2-1	TGTGCCAGCAGCTTCCAAAGGGGCGTGGCGAGCGATCAGCAGTTCTTC	CASSFQRGVASDQQFF
-	TRBV29-1	-	11	TRBJ1-1	TGCAGCGGGAGAATGGTCGCTGAAGCTTTCTTT	CSGRMVAEAFF
-	TRBV19	-	15	TRBJ2-6	TGTGCCAGTAGTATAACCGGAACTGGGGCCAACGTCCTGACTTTC	CASSITGTGANVLTF
few	TRBV19	TRBD2	14	TRBJ2-1	TGTGCCAGTAGTATAGCTAGCGGTTACAATGAGCAGTTCTTC	CASSIASGYNEQFF
once	TRBV6-1	TRBD1	16	TRBJ1-1	TGTGCCAGCAGTTACTTGTTCAGGGGGCAGGGGACTGAAGCTTTCTTT	CASSYLFRGQGTEAFF
-	TRBV7-6	-	16	TRBJ2-5	TGTGCCAGCAGCTTTCGATTTCCCCAGAAGCAAAAACTGCAGTACTTC	CASSFRFPQKQKLQYF
-	TRBV15	TRBD1	14	TRBJ1-2	TGTGCCAGCAGCGGGGGGACAGGTCGTTATGGCTACACCTTC	CASSGGTGRYGYTF
-	TRBV11-3	-	14	TRBJ1-6	TGTGCCAGCAGCTTAGAGCGGACAGATTCACCCCTCCACTTT	CASSLERTDSPLHF
-	TRBV7-9	TRBD1	15	TRBJ1-6	TGTGCCAGCAGCTTAACAGGGGGCTATAATTCACCCCTCCACTTT	CASSLTGGYNSPLHF
-	TRBV5-6	-	15	TRBJ1-1	TGTGCCAGCAGCTTGGAGAGGGCCTCAGAAGCTGAAGCTTTCTTT	CASSLERASEAEAFF
-	TRBV19	TRBD2	16	TRBJ2-7	TGTGCCAGTAGTCCGGGACTAGGGGGAAGAACGTACGAGCAGTACTTC	CASSPGLGGRTYEQYF
-	TRBV11-3	-	17	TRBJ2-3	TGTGCCAGCAGCTTAGGTCTGTTAGACCCTAGCACAGATACGCAGTATTTT	CASSLGLLDPSTDTQYF
few	TRBV7-9	-	12	TRBJ2-3	TGTGCCAGCAGCGGGGCTAGGGATACCCAGTACTTT	CASSGARDTQYF
-	TRBV7-3	-	13	TRBJ2-7	TGTGCCAGCGGGCATGGGGTGACAGGAGAGCAGTACTTC	CASGHGVTGEQYF
-	TRBV9	-	16	TRBJ1-6	TGTGCCAGCAGCGTCGGGACTAGCGGAATAGATACGCCCCTCCACTTT	CASSVGTSGIDTPLHF
-	TRBV9	-	15	TRBJ1-2	TGTGCCAGCAGCGGAGGGGGAGGGCCCGATACGGGGTACACCTTC	CASSGGGGPDTGYTF
-	TRBV7-2	-	14	TRBJ2-2	TGTGCCAGCAGCCCTAGATTGGGCGCCGGGAAGCTGTTTTTT	CASSPRLGAGKLFF
-	TRBV11-1	-	15	TRBJ2-1	TGTGCCAGTAGCTTAGCTAGGGCAGCCTACAATGAGCAGTTCTTC	CASSLARAAYNEQFF
few	TRBV5-5	-	11	TRBJ2-3	TGTGCCAGCAGCTTGGACAGGGCGCAGTATTTT	CASSLDRAQYF
-	TRBV5-6	-	14	TRBJ2-1	TGTGCCAGCAGCCTGACGAGGGTCTACAATGAGCAGTTCTTC	CASSLTRVYNEQFF
once	TRBV7-6	-	15	TRBJ1-1	TGTGCCAGCAGCTTAGGGATGACACCCAACACGGAAGCCTTCTTT	CASSLGMTPNTEAFF
once	TRBV2	TRBD1	14	TRBJ1-5	TGCGCCAGCAGAGCCTTACCAGGGGGGCAGTCCCAGCATTTT	CASRALPGGQSQHF
once	TRBV9	TRBD1	15	TRBJ1-1	TGTGCCAGCAGCTTAGATCTGACAGGGCAGTATGAAGCTTTCTTT	CASSLDLTGQYEAFF
-	TRBV19	-	15	TRBJ2-1	TGTGCCAGTAGTATAGCTCACGGAACCTACAATGACCAGTTCTTC	CASSIAHGTYNDQFF
few	TRBV9	-	14	TRBJ2-3	TGTGCCAGCAGCGTAGGGGCGGCGAACACTGAAGCTTATTTT	CASSVGAANTEAYF